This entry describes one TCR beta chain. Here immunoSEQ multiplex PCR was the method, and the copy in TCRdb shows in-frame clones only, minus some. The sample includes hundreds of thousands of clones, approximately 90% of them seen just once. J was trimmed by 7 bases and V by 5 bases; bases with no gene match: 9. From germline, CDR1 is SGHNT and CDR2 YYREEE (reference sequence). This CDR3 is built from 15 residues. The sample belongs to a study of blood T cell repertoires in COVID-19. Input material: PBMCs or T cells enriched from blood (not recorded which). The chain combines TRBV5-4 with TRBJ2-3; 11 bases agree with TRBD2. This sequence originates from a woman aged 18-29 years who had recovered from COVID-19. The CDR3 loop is CASSRGTSGLYTQYF. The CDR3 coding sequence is TGTGCCAGCAGTCGCGGGACTAGCGGACTATATACGCAGTATTTT. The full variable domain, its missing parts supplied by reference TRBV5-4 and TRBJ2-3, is ETGVTQSPTHLIKTRGQQVTLRCSSQSGHNTVSWYQQALGQGPQFIFQYYREEENGRGNFPPRFSGLQFPNYSSELNVNALELDDSALYLCASSRGTSGLYTQYFGPGTRLTVL.